The clone carrying this T cell receptor (beta chain) was seen a handful of times. Its antigen is undetermined. MiXCR was run by TCRdb on the reads, yielding one entry per CDR3 protein. Of 640,000 or so distinct CDR3 sequences listed, roughly 30% are singletons. This specimen comes from a study of T cell repertoires in cytomegalovirus infection. Study at large: Matching HLA type and CMV infection were both indicated by public TCR beta signatures. Broader study findings: HLA-C-restricted CMV-specific TCR beta clonotypes prevailed in the ex vivo response.

Germline V CDR1 and CDR2: MNHEY, SVGAGI. CDR3 length: 13 residues. V was trimmed by 2 bases and J by 5 bases, leaving 9 bases between them. The sample consisted of cultured PBMCs, taken from culture after CMV antigen stimulation. The sequence derives from a human donor in good health (CMV status not recorded). Some clones in this sample may be carry-over from other donors' samples. The chain combines TRBV6-5 with TRBJ2-5, with D possibly matching TRBD2 (5 bases). CDR3 loop: CASSYNSGETQYF. CDR3 in DNA: TGTGCCAGCAGTTACAACTCGGGGGAGACCCAGTACTTC.